This T cell receptor beta chain is drawn from a study of blood T cell repertoires in COVID-19. The overall study: The study drew acute and convalescent COVID-19 samples from the United States, Italy and Spain. T cells, B-cell-depleted T cells, or PBMCs supplied cDNA or gDNA.

Original handling: Amplified reference gene primers provided the basis for estimating nucleated cell counts. Generated by immunoSEQ multiplex PCR, the TCRdb table keeps only in-frame clones and is missing some. V, J and clone size are taken as reported in that table, and D and trimming were inferred from the DNA itself. The sample lists a few hundred thousand clones, about 88% seen once, with 1.9% in the top ten. The receptor was derived from a man in his forties or fifties with active or convalescent COVID-19. The sequenced sample consisted of peripheral blood.

For the CDR3, the DNA is TGTGCCACCAGTGATGGGCCGAGATATGGCTACACCTTC. Its protein product is CATSDGPRYGYTF. The J gene is TRBJ1-2, the V gene TRBV24-1; no firm D call. Germline values: CDR1 KGHDR, CDR2 SFDVKD. Trimming took 3 bases from V and 5 from J, leaving 9 bases between them. CDR3 size: 13 residues.